The sequence of this T cell receptor (beta chain) was determined in a study of regulatory T cells in long-lasting Graves disease. Whole-study context: Those Graves' patients who were newly diagnosed had been on antithyroid drugs under 3 months.

Time point reported: newly diagnosed GD, antithyroid drugs for less than 3 months. Following extraction of RNA from PBMCs, that RNA was used to make the TCR library. This clonotype has just a few counts. Its antigen is not known. Trimming took 5 bases from V and 4 from J; bases not matched to a gene: 8. The CDR3 is made up of 14 amino acids. Germline-derived CDR1 and CDR2 are SGHTA and FQGNSA. Library construction for TCR beta used iRepertoire HTBI primers and Arm-PCR of CDR3 regions. MiXCR, applied by TCRdb to the multiplex PCR reads, yields one record per CDR3 protein. The sample includes about 220,000 distinct CDR3 sequences, around 19% of them seen just once. Study-wide points: New patients shared over 900 public clonotypes, and persistent patients shared more, with around 2,600.

The same data also contributed to another study, on T cells in Graves' hyperthyroidism and ophthalmopathy. That work adds: The study based diagnoses on clinical symptoms, serum thyroxine and TRAb, thyroid ultrasound and orbital computed tomography. Patients with ophthalmopathy were separated from those with stable hyperthyroidism by a 13 V-J model.

Sequencing used peripheral blood mononuclear cells (PBMCs), obtained at new diagnosis, from a patient treated with antithyroid drugs. This receptor was obtained from a woman aged 30 to 39 with Graves disease. The rearrangement uses TRBV7-2 and TRBJ2-7, with 7 bases that match TRBD1. The CDR3 here is CASSIPGTAYEQYF. The CDR3 bases are TGTGCCAGCAGCATCCCTGGGACAGCTTACGAGCAGTACTTC.